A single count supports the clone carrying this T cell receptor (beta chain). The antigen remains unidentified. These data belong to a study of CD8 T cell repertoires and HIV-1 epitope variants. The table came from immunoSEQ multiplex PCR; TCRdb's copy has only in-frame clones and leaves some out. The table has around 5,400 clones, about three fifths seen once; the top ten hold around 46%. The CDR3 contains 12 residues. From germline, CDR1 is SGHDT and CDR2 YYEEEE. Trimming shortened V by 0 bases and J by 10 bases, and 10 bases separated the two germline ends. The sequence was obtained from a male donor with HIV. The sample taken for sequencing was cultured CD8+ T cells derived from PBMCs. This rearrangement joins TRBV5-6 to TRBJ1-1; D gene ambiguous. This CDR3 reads CASSLGGGRAFF. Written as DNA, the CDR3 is TGTGCCAGCAGCTTGGGTGGAGGTAGAGCTTTCTTT.